Listed below are T cell receptor beta chains from one sample, sequenced in a study of shared clonotypes between healthy human individuals. Profiling relied on immunoSEQ multiplex PCR, and the TCRdb table lists in-frame clones only, not all of them. The sample has about 680,000 clones, 60% to 80% seen once; the top ten hold around 1.8%. Sequenced sample: memory CD4+ T cells sorted from blood. The receptors here all came from a woman aged 30 to 39 in good health. CDR3s include the opening cysteine and the closing phenylalanine or tryptophan. The order of the fields is D gene, J gene, CDR3 length, clone size, V gene, CDR3 DNA, CDR3 protein. A D gene is named only where the DNA matches it firmly. Clone sizes are given selectively: once, few, many, or a class where the clone is expanded.

D gene: TRBD1
J gene: TRBJ1-1
CDR3 length: 16
clone size: few
V gene: TRBV5-1
CDR3 DNA: TGCGCCAGCAGCTTGGGGGACAGGGGAGGGAGCACTGAAGCTTTCTTT
CDR3 protein: CASSLGDRGGSTEAFF

D gene: NA
J gene: TRBJ1-1
CDR3 length: 16
clone size: NA
V gene: TRBV29-1
CDR3 DNA: TGCAGCGTTGAAAAACATTCTGGGACGGTGAACACTGAAGCTTTCTTT
CDR3 protein: CSVEKHSGTVNTEAFF

D gene: TRBD1
J gene: TRBJ2-2
CDR3 length: 15
clone size: NA
V gene: TRBV2
CDR3 DNA: TGTGCCAGCAGTGCCGGGACAGGGGACACCGGGGAGCTGTTTTTT
CDR3 protein: CASSAGTGDTGELFF

D gene: NA
J gene: TRBJ2-7
CDR3 length: 15
clone size: NA
V gene: TRBV18
CDR3 DNA: TGTGCCAGCTCACCGGGTAAAGGCGGGACCTACGAGCAGTACTTC
CDR3 protein: CASSPGKGGTYEQYF

D gene: NA
J gene: TRBJ1-4
CDR3 length: 13
clone size: NA
V gene: TRBV18
CDR3 DNA: TGTGCCAGCTCACGAAACTCTAATGAAAAACTGTTTTTT
CDR3 protein: CASSRNSNEKLFF

D gene: NA
J gene: TRBJ1-5
CDR3 length: 15
clone size: NA
V gene: TRBV28
CDR3 DNA: TGTGCCAGCAGTCTAACGGTCCATCGGAATCAGCCCCAGCATTTT
CDR3 protein: CASSLTVHRNQPQHF

D gene: NA
J gene: TRBJ2-3
CDR3 length: 16
clone size: NA
V gene: TRBV4-2
CDR3 DNA: TGTGCCAGCAGCCGATCAGGACTTGTCGGGGCGGATACGCAGTATTTT
CDR3 protein: CASSRSGLVGADTQYF

D gene: NA
J gene: TRBJ1-2
CDR3 length: 13
clone size: NA
V gene: TRBV28
CDR3 DNA: TGTGCCAGCAGTTTCTCTGGGGGCTATGGCTACACCTTC
CDR3 protein: CASSFSGGYGYTF

D gene: NA
J gene: TRBJ2-1
CDR3 length: 16
clone size: NA
V gene: TRBV11-3
CDR3 DNA: TGTGCCAGCAGCTCAGCCGGGACTGCCGTTTACAATGAGCAGTTCTTC
CDR3 protein: CASSSAGTAVYNEQFF

D gene: NA
J gene: TRBJ1-2
CDR3 length: 13
clone size: few
V gene: TRBV5-1
CDR3 DNA: TGCGCCAGCAGCTTGGCCGCTGGGTATGGCTACACCTTC
CDR3 protein: CASSLAAGYGYTF

D gene: NA
J gene: TRBJ1-1
CDR3 length: 18
clone size: NA
V gene: TRBV5-5
CDR3 DNA: TGTGCCAGCAGCTTGGGCCATACGGGCGGGCTGCTGGGTACTGAAGCTTTCTTT
CDR3 protein: CASSLGHTGGLLGTEAFF

D gene: TRBD1
J gene: TRBJ2-7
CDR3 length: 15
clone size: NA
V gene: TRBV5-1
CDR3 DNA: TGCGCCAGCAGCTTGGCAGGGGACAGGGGGTACGAGCAGTACTTC
CDR3 protein: CASSLAGDRGYEQYF

D gene: TRBD1
J gene: TRBJ2-6
CDR3 length: 17
clone size: few
V gene: TRBV10-1
CDR3 DNA: TGCGCCAGCAGGTTGGGACAGGGGATCTCTGGGGCCAACGTCCTGACTTTC
CDR3 protein: CASRLGQGISGANVLTF

D gene: NA
J gene: TRBJ1-2
CDR3 length: 11
clone size: once
V gene: TRBV5-4
CDR3 DNA: TGTGCCAGCAAGAGGGGGGGTGGCTACACCTTC
CDR3 protein: CASKRGGGYTF

D gene: TRBD1
J gene: TRBJ1-1
CDR3 length: 15
clone size: NA
V gene: TRBV5-1
CDR3 DNA: TGCGCCAGCAGCCAGCCGGGACAGTTGAACACTGAAGCTTTCTTT
CDR3 protein: CASSQPGQLNTEAFF

D gene: NA
J gene: TRBJ2-5
CDR3 length: 13
clone size: NA
V gene: TRBV19
CDR3 DNA: TGTGCCAGTAGAGGACAGTACCAAGAGACCCAGTACTTC
CDR3 protein: CASRGQYQETQYF

D gene: TRBD2
J gene: TRBJ2-5
CDR3 length: 18
clone size: NA
V gene: TRBV14
CDR3 DNA: TGTGCCAGCAGCCTAAACTTCGGACTAGCGGGAGATCTGGAGACCCAGTACTTC
CDR3 protein: CASSLNFGLAGDLETQYF

D gene: NA
J gene: TRBJ1-1
CDR3 length: 16
clone size: NA
V gene: TRBV5-1
CDR3 DNA: TGCGCCAGCAGCTTTAACGCAGGGGCTCTGAACACTGAAGCTTTCTTT
CDR3 protein: CASSFNAGALNTEAFF

D gene: NA
J gene: TRBJ1-4
CDR3 length: 15
clone size: many
V gene: TRBV5-1
CDR3 DNA: TGCGCCAGCAGCCCGGGCGCAGGGGACTCAGAAAAACTGTTTTTT
CDR3 protein: CASSPGAGDSEKLFF

D gene: NA
J gene: TRBJ2-7
CDR3 length: 13
clone size: NA
V gene: TRBV5-8
CDR3 DNA: TGTGCCAGCAGCTTGACGACAGCCTACGAGCAGTACTTC
CDR3 protein: CASSLTTAYEQYF

D gene: NA
J gene: TRBJ1-4
CDR3 length: 15
clone size: NA
V gene: TRBV9
CDR3 DNA: TGTGCCAGCAGTCGGCTAGGGGGGTCAAGTGAAAAACTGTTTTTT
CDR3 protein: CASSRLGGSSEKLFF

D gene: NA
J gene: TRBJ1-3
CDR3 length: 13
clone size: NA
V gene: TRBV2
CDR3 DNA: TGTGCCAGCAGACAGGGCGCTGGAAACACCATATATTTT
CDR3 protein: CASRQGAGNTIYF

D gene: NA
J gene: TRBJ2-7
CDR3 length: 14
clone size: once
V gene: TRBV27
CDR3 DNA: TGTGCCAGCAGTTCCTGGGGCGTCACCTACGAGCAGTACTTC
CDR3 protein: CASSSWGVTYEQYF

D gene: NA
J gene: TRBJ1-4
CDR3 length: 16
clone size: NA
V gene: TRBV28
CDR3 DNA: TGTGCCAGCAGTTCGGTCGGACGGTTGACTAATGAAAAACTGTTTTTT
CDR3 protein: CASSSVGRLTNEKLFF

D gene: NA
J gene: TRBJ1-2
CDR3 length: 10
clone size: NA
V gene: TRBV20-1
CDR3 DNA: TGCAGTGTCACGAGAGATGGCTACACCTTC
CDR3 protein: CSVTRDGYTF

D gene: TRBD2
J gene: TRBJ2-4
CDR3 length: 20
clone size: NA
V gene: TRBV5-8
CDR3 DNA: TGTGCCAGCAGCCACCGACCGGGACTAGCGGGAGAGCTAGCCAAAAACATTCAGTACTTC
CDR3 protein: CASSHRPGLAGELAKNIQYF

D gene: TRBD1
J gene: TRBJ1-1
CDR3 length: 14
clone size: NA
V gene: TRBV9
CDR3 DNA: TGTGCCAGCAGCGTAGGGGGGACAGAGACTGAAGCTTTCTTT
CDR3 protein: CASSVGGTETEAFF

D gene: TRBD1
J gene: TRBJ2-5
CDR3 length: 13
clone size: NA
V gene: TRBV9
CDR3 DNA: TGTGCCAGCAGCCGGGACAGGCAAGAGACCCAGTACTTC
CDR3 protein: CASSRDRQETQYF

D gene: TRBD1
J gene: TRBJ2-2
CDR3 length: 17
clone size: NA
V gene: TRBV18
CDR3 DNA: TGTGCCAGCTCACCAAGTTGGGACAGGGTCTTCACCGGGGAGCTGTTTTTT
CDR3 protein: CASSPSWDRVFTGELFF

D gene: TRBD1
J gene: TRBJ2-7
CDR3 length: 12
clone size: NA
V gene: TRBV15
CDR3 DNA: TGTGCCACCAGCATCCGACAGGGTCTCCAGTACTTC
CDR3 protein: CATSIRQGLQYF

D gene: TRBD1
J gene: TRBJ2-5
CDR3 length: 15
clone size: NA
V gene: TRBV15
CDR3 DNA: TGTGCCACCAGCAGAGGACAGGGAAGGGGAGAGGCCCAGTACTTC
CDR3 protein: CATSRGQGRGEAQYF

D gene: NA
J gene: TRBJ2-1
CDR3 length: 19
clone size: NA
V gene: TRBV28
CDR3 DNA: TGTGCCAGCAGTTTCTTCTTGACCGGGCGCAGAGGCTCCTACAATGAGCAGTTCTTC
CDR3 protein: CASSFFLTGRRGSYNEQFF

D gene: NA
J gene: TRBJ1-5
CDR3 length: 16
clone size: NA
V gene: TRBV27
CDR3 DNA: TGTGCCAGCAGTTTAGACCCCAGGGGCCGGGAACAGCCCCAGCATTTT
CDR3 protein: CASSLDPRGREQPQHF

D gene: TRBD1
J gene: TRBJ1-1
CDR3 length: 17
clone size: NA
V gene: TRBV18
CDR3 DNA: TGTGCCAGCTCACCATACACACTTGGGACAGGGGAAACTGAAGCTTTCTTT
CDR3 protein: CASSPYTLGTGETEAFF

D gene: TRBD1
J gene: TRBJ2-7
CDR3 length: 12
clone size: few
V gene: TRBV30
CDR3 DNA: TGTGCCTCTTCGACAGGGGGGTACGAGCAGTACTTC
CDR3 protein: CASSTGGYEQYF

D gene: TRBD2
J gene: TRBJ2-3
CDR3 length: 15
clone size: NA
V gene: TRBV5-6
CDR3 DNA: TGTGCCAGCAGCGCCCGACTAGCGGGAGCAGGTACGCAGTATTTT
CDR3 protein: CASSARLAGAGTQYF

D gene: NA
J gene: TRBJ2-7
CDR3 length: 15
clone size: NA
V gene: TRBV21-1
CDR3 DNA: TGTGCCAGCAGCAAAGCAGCCAGCCTCGGGTACGAGCAGTACTTC
CDR3 protein: CASSKAASLGYEQYF

D gene: TRBD2
J gene: TRBJ2-7
CDR3 length: 15
clone size: once
V gene: TRBV19
CDR3 DNA: TGTGCCAGTAGCTTACTACTAGCGGGAGTTTACGAGCAGTACTTC
CDR3 protein: CASSLLLAGVYEQYF

D gene: NA
J gene: TRBJ1-5
CDR3 length: 13
clone size: NA
V gene: TRBV13
CDR3 DNA: TGTGCCAGCAGTCCAAAGGGCAATCAGCCCCAGCATTTT
CDR3 protein: CASSPKGNQPQHF

D gene: NA
J gene: TRBJ1-1
CDR3 length: 14
clone size: few
V gene: TRBV6-4
CDR3 DNA: TGTGCCAGCAGTGACTCTGCCGAAAACACTGAAGCTTTCTTT
CDR3 protein: CASSDSAENTEAFF